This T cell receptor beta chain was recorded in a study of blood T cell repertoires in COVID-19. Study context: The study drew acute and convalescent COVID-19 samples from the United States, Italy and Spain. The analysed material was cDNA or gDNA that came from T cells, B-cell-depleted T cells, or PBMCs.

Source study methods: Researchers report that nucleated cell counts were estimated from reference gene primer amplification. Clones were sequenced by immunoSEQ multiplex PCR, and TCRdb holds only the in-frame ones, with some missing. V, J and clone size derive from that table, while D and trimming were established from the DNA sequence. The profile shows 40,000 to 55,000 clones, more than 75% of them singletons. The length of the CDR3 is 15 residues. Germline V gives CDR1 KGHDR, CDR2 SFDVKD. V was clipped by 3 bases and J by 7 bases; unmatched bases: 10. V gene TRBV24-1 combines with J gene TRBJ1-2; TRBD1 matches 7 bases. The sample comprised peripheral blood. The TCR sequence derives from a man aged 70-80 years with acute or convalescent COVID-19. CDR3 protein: CATSDSPDRASGYTF. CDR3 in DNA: TGTGCCACCAGTGATAGCCCCGACAGGGCCTCTGGCTACACCTTC.